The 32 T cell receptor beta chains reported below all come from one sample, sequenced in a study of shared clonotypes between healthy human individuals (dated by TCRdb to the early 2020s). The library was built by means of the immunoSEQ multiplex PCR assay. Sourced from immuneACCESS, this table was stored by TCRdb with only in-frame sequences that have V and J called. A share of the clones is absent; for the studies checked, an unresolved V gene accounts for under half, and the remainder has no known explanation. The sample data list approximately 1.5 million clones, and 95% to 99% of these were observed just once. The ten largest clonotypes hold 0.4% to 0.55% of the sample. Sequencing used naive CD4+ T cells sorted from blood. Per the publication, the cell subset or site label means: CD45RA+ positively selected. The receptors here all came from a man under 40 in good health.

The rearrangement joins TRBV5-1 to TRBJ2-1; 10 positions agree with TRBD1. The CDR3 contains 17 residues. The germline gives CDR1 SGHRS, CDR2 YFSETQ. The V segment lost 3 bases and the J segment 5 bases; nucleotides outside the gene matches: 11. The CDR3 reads CASSSGTGAIYNNEQFF. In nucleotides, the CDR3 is TGCGCCAGCAGCTCGGGGACAGGGGCCATCTATAACAATGAGCAGTTCTTC.

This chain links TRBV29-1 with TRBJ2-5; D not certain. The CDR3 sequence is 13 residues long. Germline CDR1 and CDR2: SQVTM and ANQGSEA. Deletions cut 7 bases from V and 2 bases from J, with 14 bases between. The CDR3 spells CSAAPRLQETQYF. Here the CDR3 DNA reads TGCAGCGCTGCCCCCAGGTTGCAAGAGACCCAGTACTTC.

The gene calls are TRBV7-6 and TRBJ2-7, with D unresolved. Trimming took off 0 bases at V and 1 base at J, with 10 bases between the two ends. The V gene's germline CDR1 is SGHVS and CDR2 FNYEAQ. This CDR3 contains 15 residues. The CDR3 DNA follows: TGTGCCAGCAGCTTAGCGGAACAGTGGTCCTACGAGCAGTACTTC. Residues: CASSLAEQWSYEQYF.

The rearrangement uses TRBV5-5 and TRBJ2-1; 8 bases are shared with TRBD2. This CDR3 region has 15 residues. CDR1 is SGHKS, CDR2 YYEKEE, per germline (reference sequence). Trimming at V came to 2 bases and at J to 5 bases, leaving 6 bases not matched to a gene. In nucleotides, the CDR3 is TGTGCCAGCAGCTTTACTAGCGGAGGAAACAATGAGCAGTTCTTC. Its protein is CASSFTSGGNNEQFF.

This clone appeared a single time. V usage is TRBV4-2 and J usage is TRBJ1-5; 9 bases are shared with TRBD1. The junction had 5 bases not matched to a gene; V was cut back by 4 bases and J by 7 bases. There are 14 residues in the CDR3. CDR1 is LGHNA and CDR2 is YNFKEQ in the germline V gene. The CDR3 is CASSLDRGEQPQHF. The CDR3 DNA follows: TGTGCCAGCAGCCTAGACAGGGGGGAACAGCCCCAGCATTTT.

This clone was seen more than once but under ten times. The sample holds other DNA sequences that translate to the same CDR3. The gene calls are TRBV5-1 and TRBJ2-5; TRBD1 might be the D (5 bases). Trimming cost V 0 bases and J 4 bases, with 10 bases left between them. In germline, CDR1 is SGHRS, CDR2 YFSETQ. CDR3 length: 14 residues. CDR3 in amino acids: CASSLEGQGETQYF. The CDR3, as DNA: TGCGCCAGCAGCTTGGAGGGGCAGGGAGAGACCCAGTACTTC.

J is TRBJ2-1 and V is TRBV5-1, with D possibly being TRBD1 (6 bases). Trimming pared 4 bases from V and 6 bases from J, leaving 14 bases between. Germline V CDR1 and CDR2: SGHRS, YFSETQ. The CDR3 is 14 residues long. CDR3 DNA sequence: TGCGCCAGCAGCCGGACACAGGGTTTCAATGAGCAGTTCTTC. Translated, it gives CASSRTQGFNEQFF.

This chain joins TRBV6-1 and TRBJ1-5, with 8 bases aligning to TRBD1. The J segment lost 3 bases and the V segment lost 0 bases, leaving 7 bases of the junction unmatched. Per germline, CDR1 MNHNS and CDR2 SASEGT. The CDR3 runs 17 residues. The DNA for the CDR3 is TGTGCCAGCAGTGAAGCGCCCCCAGGGGGCTTCAATCAGCCCCAGCATTTT. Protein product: CASSEAPPGGFNQPQHF.

CDR3 amino acids: CASSYRARQPQHF. The CDR3 DNA sequence: TGTGCCAGCAGTTACAGGGCTCGACAGCCCCAGCATTTT. This rearrangement joins TRBV6-5 to TRBJ1-5; D ambiguous. V was shortened by 2 bases and J by 7 bases, with 9 bases between the two germline ends. The germline V gene has CDR1 MNHEY and CDR2 SVGAGI. The CDR3 length is 13 residues.

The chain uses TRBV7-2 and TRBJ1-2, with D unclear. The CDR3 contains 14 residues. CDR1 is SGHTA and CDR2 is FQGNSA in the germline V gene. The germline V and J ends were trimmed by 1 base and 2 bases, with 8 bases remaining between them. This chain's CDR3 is CASSLEQLNYGYTF. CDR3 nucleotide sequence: TGTGCCAGCAGCTTAGAACAACTCAACTATGGCTACACCTTC.

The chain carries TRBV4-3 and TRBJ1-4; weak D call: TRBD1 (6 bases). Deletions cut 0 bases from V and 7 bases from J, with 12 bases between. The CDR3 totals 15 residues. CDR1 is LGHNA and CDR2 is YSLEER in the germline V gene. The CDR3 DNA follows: TGCGCCAGCAGCCAAGATCCAGGGGCAACTGAAAAACTGTTTTTT. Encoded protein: CASSQDPGATEKLFF.

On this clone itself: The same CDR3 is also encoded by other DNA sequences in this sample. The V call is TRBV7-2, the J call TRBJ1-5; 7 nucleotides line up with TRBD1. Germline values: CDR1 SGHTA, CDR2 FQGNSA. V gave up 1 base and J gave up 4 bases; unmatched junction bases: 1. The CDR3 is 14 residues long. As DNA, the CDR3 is TGTGCCAGCAGCTTAGGGGACAGAAATCAGCCCCAGCATTTT. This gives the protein CASSLGDRNQPQHF.

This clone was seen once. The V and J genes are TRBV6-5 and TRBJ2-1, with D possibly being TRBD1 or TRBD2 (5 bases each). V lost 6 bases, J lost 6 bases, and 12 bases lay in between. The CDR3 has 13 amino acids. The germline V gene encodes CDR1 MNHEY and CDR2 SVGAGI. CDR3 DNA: TGTGCCAGCAGGTCGGGGCCAGGCAATGAGCAGTTCTTC. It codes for CASRSGPGNEQFF.

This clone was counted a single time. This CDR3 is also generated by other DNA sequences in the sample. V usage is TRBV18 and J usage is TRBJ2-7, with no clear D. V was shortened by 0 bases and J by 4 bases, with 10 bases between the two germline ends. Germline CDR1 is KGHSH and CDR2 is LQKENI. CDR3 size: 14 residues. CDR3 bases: TGTGCCAGCTCACCACCGTCCGGTCGGTACGAGCAGTACTTC. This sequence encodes CASSPPSGRYEQYF.

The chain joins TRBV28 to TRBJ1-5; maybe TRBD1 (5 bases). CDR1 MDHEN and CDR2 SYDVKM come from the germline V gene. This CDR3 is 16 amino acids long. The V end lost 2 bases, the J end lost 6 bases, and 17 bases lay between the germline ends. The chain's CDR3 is CASSLRAGGRIQPQHF. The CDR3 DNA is TGTGCCAGCAGTTTAAGGGCTGGGGGAAGAATTCAGCCCCAGCATTTT. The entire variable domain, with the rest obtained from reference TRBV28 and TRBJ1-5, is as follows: DVKVTQSSRYLVKRTGEKVFLECVQDMDHENMFWYRQDPGLGLRLIYFSYDVKMKEKGDIPEGYSVSREKKERFSLILESASTNQTSMYLCASSLRAGGRIQPQHFGDGTRLSIL.

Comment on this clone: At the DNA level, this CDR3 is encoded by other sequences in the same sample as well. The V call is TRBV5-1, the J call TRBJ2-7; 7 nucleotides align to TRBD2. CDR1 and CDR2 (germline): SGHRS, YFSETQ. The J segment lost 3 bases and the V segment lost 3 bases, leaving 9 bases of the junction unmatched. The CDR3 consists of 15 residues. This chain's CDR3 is CASSWGTSVDYEQYF. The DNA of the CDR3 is TGCGCCAGCAGCTGGGGAACTAGCGTGGACTACGAGCAGTACTTC.

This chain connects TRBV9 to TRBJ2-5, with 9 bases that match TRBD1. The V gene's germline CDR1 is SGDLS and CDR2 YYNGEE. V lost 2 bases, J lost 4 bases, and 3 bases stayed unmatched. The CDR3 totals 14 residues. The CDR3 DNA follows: TGTGCCAGCAGCGTTGGGACAGGGTTAGAGACCCAGTACTTC. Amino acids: CASSVGTGLETQYF. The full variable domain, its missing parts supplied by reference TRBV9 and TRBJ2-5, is DSGVTQTPKHLITATGQRVTLRCSPRSGDLSVYWYQQSLDQGLQFLIQYYNGEERAKGNILERFSAQQFPDLHSELNLSSLELGDSALYFCASSVGTGLETQYFGPGTRLLVL.

DNA of the CDR3: TGTGCCAGCAGCCAAGACTCAGGGATCTTGGGAAACACCATATATTTT. This encodes CASSQDSGILGNTIYF. This chain connects TRBV14 to TRBJ1-3, with D perhaps matching TRBD1 (5 bases). The CDR3 runs 16 residues. In germline, CDR1 is SGHDN, CDR2 FVKESK. The V gene lost 0 bases and the J gene lost 4 bases, with 13 bases spanning the gap.

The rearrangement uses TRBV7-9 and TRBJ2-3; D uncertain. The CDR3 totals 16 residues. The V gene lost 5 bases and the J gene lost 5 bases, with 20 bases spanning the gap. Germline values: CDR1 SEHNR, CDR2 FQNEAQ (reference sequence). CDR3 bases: TGTGCCAGCAGCAAGCCGGTGGGCAGAGCTCGAGATACGCAGTATTTT. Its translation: CASSKPVGRARDTQYF.

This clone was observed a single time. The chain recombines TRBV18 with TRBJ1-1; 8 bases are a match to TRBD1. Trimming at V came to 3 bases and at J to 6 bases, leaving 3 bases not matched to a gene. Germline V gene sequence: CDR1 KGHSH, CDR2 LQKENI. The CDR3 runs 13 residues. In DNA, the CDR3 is TGTGCCAGCTCACCGACAGGGGACCCTGAAGCTTTCTTT. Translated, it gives CASSPTGDPEAFF.

This CDR3 is CASRRGEIRPSNTGELFF. Here the CDR3 DNA reads TGTGCCAGCAGACGCGGTGAAATTAGACCCTCGAACACCGGGGAGCTGTTTTTT. This chain joins TRBV7-9 and TRBJ2-2; no reliable D call. Germline loops: CDR1 SEHNR, CDR2 FQNEAQ (reference sequence). CDR3 length equals 18 residues. V was cut by 6 bases and J by 0 bases, with 20 bases left in between.

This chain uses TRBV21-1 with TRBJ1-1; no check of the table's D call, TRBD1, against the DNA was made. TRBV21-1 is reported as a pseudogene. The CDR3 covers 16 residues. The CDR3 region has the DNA TGTGCCGGAAACGAAACAGGGGGCATGGGGAACACTGAAGCTTTCTTT. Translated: CAGNETGGMGNTEAFF.

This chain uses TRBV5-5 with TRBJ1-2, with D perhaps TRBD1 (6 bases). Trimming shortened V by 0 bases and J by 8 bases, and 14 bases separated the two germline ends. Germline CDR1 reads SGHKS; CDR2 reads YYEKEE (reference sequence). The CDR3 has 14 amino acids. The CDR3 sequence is CASSLAVGAGGYTF. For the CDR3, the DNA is TGTGCCAGCAGCTTGGCTGTGGGGGCGGGAGGCTACACCTTC.

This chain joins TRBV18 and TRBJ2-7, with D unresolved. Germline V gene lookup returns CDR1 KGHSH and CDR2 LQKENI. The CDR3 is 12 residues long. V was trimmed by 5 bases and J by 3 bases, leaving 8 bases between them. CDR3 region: CASSASDYEQYF. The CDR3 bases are TGTGCCAGCTCAGCATCGGACTACGAGCAGTACTTC.

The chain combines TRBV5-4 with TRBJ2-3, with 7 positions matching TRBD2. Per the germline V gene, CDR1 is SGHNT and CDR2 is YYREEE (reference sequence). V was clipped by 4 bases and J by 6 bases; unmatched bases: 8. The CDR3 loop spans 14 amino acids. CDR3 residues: CASSKGRAHDTQYF. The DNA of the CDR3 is TGTGCCAGCAGCAAAGGGAGGGCCCACGATACGCAGTATTTT.

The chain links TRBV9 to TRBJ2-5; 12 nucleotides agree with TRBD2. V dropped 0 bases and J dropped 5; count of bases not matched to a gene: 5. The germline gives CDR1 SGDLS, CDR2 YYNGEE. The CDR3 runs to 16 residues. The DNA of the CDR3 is TGTGCCAGCAGCGTAGGACTAGCGGGAGCGGAGGAGACCCAGTACTTC. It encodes CASSVGLAGAEETQYF. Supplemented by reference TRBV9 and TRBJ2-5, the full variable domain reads DSGVTQTPKHLITATGQRVTLRCSPRSGDLSVYWYQQSLDQGLQFLIQYYNGEERAKGNILERFSAQQFPDLHSELNLSSLELGDSALYFCASSVGLAGAEETQYFGPGTRLLVL.

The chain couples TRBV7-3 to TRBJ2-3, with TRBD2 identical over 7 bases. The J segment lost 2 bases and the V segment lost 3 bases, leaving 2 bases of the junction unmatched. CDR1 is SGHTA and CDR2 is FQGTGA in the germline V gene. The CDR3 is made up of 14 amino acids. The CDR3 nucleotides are TGTGCCAGCAGCTTCCGGGACTACACAGATACGCAGTATTTT. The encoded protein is CASSFRDYTDTQYF.

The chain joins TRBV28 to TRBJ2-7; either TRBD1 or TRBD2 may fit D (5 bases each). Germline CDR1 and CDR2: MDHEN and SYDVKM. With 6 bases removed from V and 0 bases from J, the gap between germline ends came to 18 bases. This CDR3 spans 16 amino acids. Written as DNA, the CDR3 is TGTGCCAGCAGCACCCCAGGGAGCCGGGACTCCTACGAGCAGTACTTC. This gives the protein CASSTPGSRDSYEQYF.

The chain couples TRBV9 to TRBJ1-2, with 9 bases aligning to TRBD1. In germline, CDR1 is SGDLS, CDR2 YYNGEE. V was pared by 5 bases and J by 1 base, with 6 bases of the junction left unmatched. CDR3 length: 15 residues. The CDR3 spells CASSSGQGSNYGYTF. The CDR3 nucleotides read TGTGCCAGCAGTTCCGGACAGGGGAGTAACTATGGCTACACCTTC.

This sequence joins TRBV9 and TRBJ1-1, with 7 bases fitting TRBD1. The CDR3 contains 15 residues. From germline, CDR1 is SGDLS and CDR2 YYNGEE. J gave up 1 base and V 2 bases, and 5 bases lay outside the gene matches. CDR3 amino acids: CASSVRQGPNTEAFF. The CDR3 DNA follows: TGTGCCAGCAGCGTCCGACAGGGACCGAACACTGAAGCTTTCTTT.

The CDR3 DNA sequence: TGCAGCGTCATGACAGTCATGAGCACTGAAGCTTTCTTT. Translated: CSVMTVMSTEAFF. The chain joins TRBV29-1 to TRBJ1-1; D possibly corresponds to TRBD1 (5 bases). The CDR3 runs 13 residues. Germline V gives CDR1 SQVTM, CDR2 ANQGSEA. Trimming shortened V by 6 bases and J by 4 bases, and 15 bases separated the two germline ends. Full variable domain (remainder filled in from reference TRBV29-1 and TRBJ1-1): SAVISQKPSRDICQRGTSLTIQCQVDSQVTMMFWYRQQPGQSLTLIATANQGSEATYESGFVIDKFPISRPNLTFSTLTVSNMSPEDSSIYLCSVMTVMSTEAFFGQGTRLTVV.

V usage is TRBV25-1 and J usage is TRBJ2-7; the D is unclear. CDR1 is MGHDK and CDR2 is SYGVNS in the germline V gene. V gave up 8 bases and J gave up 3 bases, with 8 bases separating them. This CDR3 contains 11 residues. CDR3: CASGTLYEQYF. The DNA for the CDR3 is TGTGCCAGCGGCACCCTCTACGAGCAGTACTTC.